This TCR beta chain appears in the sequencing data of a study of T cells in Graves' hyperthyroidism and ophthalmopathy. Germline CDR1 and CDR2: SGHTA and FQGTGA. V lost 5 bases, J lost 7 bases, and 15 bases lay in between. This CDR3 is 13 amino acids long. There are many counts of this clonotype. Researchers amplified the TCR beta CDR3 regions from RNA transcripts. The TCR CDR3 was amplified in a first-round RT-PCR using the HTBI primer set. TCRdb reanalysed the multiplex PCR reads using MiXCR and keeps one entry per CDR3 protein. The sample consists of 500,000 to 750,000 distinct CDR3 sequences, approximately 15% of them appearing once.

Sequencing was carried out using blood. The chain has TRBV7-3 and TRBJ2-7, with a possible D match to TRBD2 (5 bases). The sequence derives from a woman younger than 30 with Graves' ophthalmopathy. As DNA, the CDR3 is TGTGCCAGCAGCCAGATACTAGGACGGGAGCAGTACTTC. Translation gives CASSQILGREQYF. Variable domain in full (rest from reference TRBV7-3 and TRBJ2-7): GAGVSQTPSNKVTEKGKYVELRCDPISGHTALYWYRQSLGQGPEFLIYFQGTGAADDSGLPNDRFFAVRPEGSVSTLKIQRTERGDSAVYLCASSQILGREQYFGPGTRLTVT.